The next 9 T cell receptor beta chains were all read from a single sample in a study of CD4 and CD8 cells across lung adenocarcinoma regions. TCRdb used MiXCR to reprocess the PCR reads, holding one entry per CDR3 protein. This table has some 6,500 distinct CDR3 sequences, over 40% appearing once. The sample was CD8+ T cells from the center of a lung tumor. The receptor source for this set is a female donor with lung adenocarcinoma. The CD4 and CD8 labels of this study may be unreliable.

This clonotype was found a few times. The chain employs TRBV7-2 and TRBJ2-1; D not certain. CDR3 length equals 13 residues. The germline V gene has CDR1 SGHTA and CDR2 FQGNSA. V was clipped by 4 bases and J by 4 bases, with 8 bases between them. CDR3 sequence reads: CASSSSWYNEQFF. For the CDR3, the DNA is TGTGCCAGCAGCTCTTCCTGGTACAATGAGCAGTTCTTC.

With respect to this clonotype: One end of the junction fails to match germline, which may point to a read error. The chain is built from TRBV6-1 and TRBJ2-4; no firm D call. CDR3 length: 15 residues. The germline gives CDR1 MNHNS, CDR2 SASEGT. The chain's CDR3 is CASSALGIGKNIQTF. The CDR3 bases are TGTGCCAGCAGCGCCCTCGGAATAGGCAAAAACATCCAGACCTTC.

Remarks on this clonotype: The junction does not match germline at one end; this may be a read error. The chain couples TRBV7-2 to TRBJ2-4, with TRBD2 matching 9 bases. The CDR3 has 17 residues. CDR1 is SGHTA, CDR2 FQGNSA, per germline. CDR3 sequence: CASMISGRGGAKDMQYF. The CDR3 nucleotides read TGTGCCAGCATGATTAGCGGGAGAGGGGGAGCCAAAGACATGCAGTACTTT.

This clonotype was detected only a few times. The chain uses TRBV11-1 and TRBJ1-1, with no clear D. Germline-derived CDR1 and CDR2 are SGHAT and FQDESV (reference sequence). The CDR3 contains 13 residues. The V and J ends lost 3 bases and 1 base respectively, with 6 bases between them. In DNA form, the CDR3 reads TGTGCCAGCAGCTTGTGGGAGAACACTGAAGCTTTCTTT. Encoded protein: CASSLWENTEAFF.

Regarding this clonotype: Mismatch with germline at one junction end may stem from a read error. CDR3 bases: TGTGCCGGCAGCCGGGACGGAAGCACAGAGACGCAGTATTTT. Residues: CAGSRDGSTETQYF. The chain couples TRBV6-4 to TRBJ2-3, with D possibly called TRBD1 or TRBD2 (5 bases each). The CDR3 loop spans 14 amino acids. Germline values: CDR1 MRHNA, CDR2 SNTAGT.

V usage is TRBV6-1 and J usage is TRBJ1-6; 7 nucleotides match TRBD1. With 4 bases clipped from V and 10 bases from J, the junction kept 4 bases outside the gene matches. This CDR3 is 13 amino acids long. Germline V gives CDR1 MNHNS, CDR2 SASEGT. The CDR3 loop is CASSAGTESPLHF. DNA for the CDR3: TGTGCCAGCAGTGCCGGGACAGAATCACCCCTCCACTTT.

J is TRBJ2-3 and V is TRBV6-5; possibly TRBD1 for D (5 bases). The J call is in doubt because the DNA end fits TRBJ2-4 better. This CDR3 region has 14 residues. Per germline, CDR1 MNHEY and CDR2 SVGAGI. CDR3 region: CASSYSGAEDTQYF. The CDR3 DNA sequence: TGTGCCAGCAGTTACTCCGGCGCCGAGGACACTCAGTACTTC.

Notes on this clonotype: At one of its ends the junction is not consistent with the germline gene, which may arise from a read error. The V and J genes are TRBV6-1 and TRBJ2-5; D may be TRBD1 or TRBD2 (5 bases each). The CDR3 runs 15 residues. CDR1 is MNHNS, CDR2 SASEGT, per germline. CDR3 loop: CARGDGARSKETQYF. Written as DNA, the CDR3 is TGTGCCAGGGGTGACGGGGCCCGTAGCAAAGAGACGCAGTACTTC.

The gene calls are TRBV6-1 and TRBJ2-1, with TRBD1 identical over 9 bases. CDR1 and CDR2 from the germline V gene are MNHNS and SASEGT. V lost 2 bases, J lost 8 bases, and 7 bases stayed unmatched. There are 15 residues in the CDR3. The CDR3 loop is CASSERDRESYEQFF. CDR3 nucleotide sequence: TGTGCCAGCAGTGAACGGGACAGGGAATCGTATGAGCAGTTCTTC.